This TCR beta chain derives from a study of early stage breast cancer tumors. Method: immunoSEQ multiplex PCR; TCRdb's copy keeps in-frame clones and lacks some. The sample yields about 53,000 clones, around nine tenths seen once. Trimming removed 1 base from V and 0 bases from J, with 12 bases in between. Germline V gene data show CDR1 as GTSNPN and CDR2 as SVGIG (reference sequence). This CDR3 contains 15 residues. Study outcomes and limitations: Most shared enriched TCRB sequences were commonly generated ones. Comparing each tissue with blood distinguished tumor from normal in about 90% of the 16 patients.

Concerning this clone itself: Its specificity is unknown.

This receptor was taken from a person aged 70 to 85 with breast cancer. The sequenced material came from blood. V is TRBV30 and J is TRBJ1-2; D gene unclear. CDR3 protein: CAWSGRRPANYGYTF. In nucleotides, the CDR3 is TGTGCCTGGAGTGGGAGAAGGCCGGCTAACTATGGCTACACCTTC.